The T cell receptor beta chain under discussion was sequenced for a study of T cells in Graves' hyperthyroidism and ophthalmopathy. In this sample, this clonotype turned up many times. Its target is not known. This CDR3 region has 14 residues. Trimming removed 6 bases at V and 2 bases at J, with 11 bases between. Germline values: CDR1 LNHDA, CDR2 SQIVND (reference sequence). General study points: The model identified upcoming ophthalmopathy a median about 7.1 months ahead of onset. Most clonotypes that expanded in the thyroid above 0.001 also showed up in blood.

Patients with uncontrolled infections, other autoimmune diseases, pregnancy or lactation were excluded. The authors took PBMCs from 8 to 10 ml fresh peripheral blood. RNA transcripts were the template for amplifying TCR beta CDR3 regions. The HTBI primer set was used in a first-round RT-PCR of the TCR CDR3. In TCRdb, the multiplex PCR reads were re-called with MiXCR into one record per CDR3 protein. The sample records under 250,000 distinct CDR3 sequences, almost 25% being singletons. This sequence originates from a woman aged 40 to 55 with Graves' ophthalmopathy. Sample: blood. J is TRBJ1-5 and V is TRBV19; possible D gene TRBD1, 5 bases. The CDR3 region is CASSLVRGNQPQHF. CDR3 bases: TGTGCCAGTAGCCTAGTCAGGGGCAATCAGCCCCAGCATTTT.